This T cell receptor beta chain was obtained from a study of response to subunit inactivated influenza vaccine. As for this clonotype: The antigen is not known.

Study-wide points: Seasonal influenza vaccination, on each occasion, was suggested by the authors to recruit few new T cells.

In germline, CDR1 is MGHRA, CDR2 YSYEKL. V dropped 1 base and J dropped 4; count of bases not matched to a gene: 5. This CDR3 spans 16 amino acids. TCRdb processed the RT-PCR reads anew with MiXCR; each CDR3 protein has one entry. The sample has a few hundred thousand distinct CDR3 sequences, roughly 22% seen once. The chain uses TRBV4-1 and TRBJ1-4; 8 nucleotides line up with TRBD1. The specimen was PBMCs from blood, collected less than 22 months after vaccination. The clonotype was recovered from a man aged 45-69 years who received an inactivated influenza vaccine. The CDR3 region has the DNA TGCGCCAGCAGCCAAGGGAGACAGGGGTTTAATGAAAAACTGTTTTTT. Translated, it gives CASSQGRQGFNEKLFF.